The 20 T cell receptor beta chains below come from one sample, sequenced in a study of blood T cells in healthy people across ages. Using a J-beta primer mix together with a sample-barcoded 5' primer, a second PCR was run for about 7 to 12 cycles. Via MiXCR, TCRdb re-called the 5' RACE reads, giving one row per CDR3 protein. The sample carries about 1.8 million distinct CDR3 sequences, 40% to 55% recorded once. The specimen was blood. The receptors were gathered from a woman in her 40s in good health.

The rearrangement links TRBV28 to TRBJ1-5; D gene unclear. Trimming shortened V by 10 bases and J by 0 bases, and 19 bases separated the two germline ends. Looked up from germline, CDR1 is MDHEN and CDR2 is SYDVKM. The CDR3 length is 16 residues. CDR3 sequence (DNA): TGTGCCATCAGGACTGCTCTCCTCCTTAGCAATCAGCCCCAGCATTTT. This translates into CAIRTALLLSNQPQHF.

This clonotype occurred a few times. This chain connects TRBV20-1 to TRBJ2-1; TRBD1 matches 9 bases. The trim removed 6 bases at V and 5 bases at J, leaving 8 bases unmatched. The CDR3 sequence is 14 residues long. From germline, CDR1 is DFQATT and CDR2 SNEGSKA (reference sequence). As DNA, the CDR3 is TGCAGTGCGACCCCGGGACAGGGCCACAATGAGCAGTTCTTC. It yields the protein CSATPGQGHNEQFF.

This chain links TRBV12-3 or TRBV12-4 with TRBJ2-5; D gene unclear. The CDR3 runs to 15 residues. V lost 5 bases and J 3 bases, leaving 16 bases between the germline ends. This CDR3 reads CASSLDGSPEETQYF. In nucleotides, the CDR3 is TGTGCCAGCAGTCTGGATGGGTCGCCCGAAGAGACCCAGTACTTC.

V is TRBV5-1 and J is TRBJ1-4, with 8 bases fitting TRBD1. V trimming: 2 bases; J trimming: 4 bases; junction bases outside the gene matches: 10. This CDR3 has 17 amino acids. Germline V lookup: CDR1 SGHRS, CDR2 YFSETQ. CDR3: CASSLKGQDFFNEKLFF. The CDR3 nucleotides read TGCGCCAGCAGCTTAAAGGGACAGGACTTTTTTAATGAAAAACTGTTTTTT.

This clonotype was observed a few times. The chain combines TRBV27 with TRBJ2-3, with D unresolved. This CDR3 region has 15 residues. The germline V gene has CDR1 MNHEY and CDR2 SMNVEV (reference sequence). V gave up 3 bases and J gave up 0 bases, with 10 bases separating them. The CDR3, as DNA: TGTGCCAGCAGTTTCACTCCGTATAGCACAGATACGCAGTATTTT. Translated, it gives CASSFTPYSTDTQYF.

The V gene is TRBV20-1, the J gene TRBJ2-5; 8 bases map to TRBD1. CDR1 DFQATT and CDR2 SNEGSKA come from the germline V gene (reference sequence). CDR3 length equals 15 residues. J was trimmed by 5 bases and V by 5 bases; bases with no gene match: 13. As DNA, the CDR3 is TGCAGTGCTGCCCCCCCCTCAGGGGGCAGGGAGACCCAGTACTTC. Protein product: CSAAPPSGGRETQYF.

This clonotype was counted a single time. This rearrangement joins TRBV3-1 to TRBJ1-6; maybe TRBD1 (5 bases). Germline CDR1 and CDR2: LGHDT and YNNKEL (reference sequence). CDR3 length equals 15 residues. Trimming pared 0 bases from V and 10 bases from J, leaving 13 bases between. CDR3: CASSQEPGLGSPLHF. CDR3 in DNA: TGTGCCAGCAGCCAAGAACCGGGACTTGGATCACCCCTCCACTTT.

This clonotype was detected a few times. V gene TRBV28 combines with J gene TRBJ1-1, with a weak D call TRBD1 (5 bases). Germline CDR1 is MDHEN and CDR2 is SYDVKM. This CDR3 contains 15 residues. V was clipped by 5 bases and J by 0 bases, with 13 bases between them. CDR3 protein: CASSPKTDMNTEAFF. The CDR3, as DNA: TGTGCCAGCAGTCCCAAGACAGACATGAACACTGAAGCTTTCTTT.

This clonotype has just a few counts. The chain combines TRBV7-9 with TRBJ2-7; the D gene is possibly TRBD2 (5 bases). CDR3 length: 13 amino acids. The germline V gene has CDR1 SEHNR and CDR2 FQNEAQ (reference sequence). V lost 1 base and J 10 bases, leaving 14 bases between the germline ends. The CDR3 protein is CASSLGRGDFQYF. The CDR3 DNA reads as TGTGCCAGCAGCTTAGGTCGGGGAGACTTTCAGTACTTC.

The chain uses TRBV20-1 and TRBJ2-1; D is ambiguous. CDR1 DFQATT and CDR2 SNEGSKA come from the germline V gene (reference sequence). This CDR3 has 12 residues. Trimming took off 5 bases at V and 5 bases at J, with 10 bases between the two ends. The CDR3 sequence: CSAPDLDNEQFF. The CDR3 coding sequence is TGCAGTGCTCCCGATCTCGACAATGAGCAGTTCTTC.

The chain couples TRBV5-1 to TRBJ1-2, with a tentative D call TRBD1 (6 bases). Trimming removed 4 bases from V and 8 bases from J, with 24 bases in between. Germline CDR1 SGHRS, CDR2 YFSETQ. The CDR3 consists of 16 residues. The chain's CDR3 is CASSEFWDKGEEGYTF. The CDR3 DNA sequence: TGCGCCAGCAGCGAGTTCTGGGACAAAGGAGAGGAAGGCTACACCTTC.

J is TRBJ1-1 and V is TRBV28; D is unresolved. V was clipped by 6 bases and J by 6 bases, with 17 bases between them. Germline-derived CDR1 and CDR2 are MDHEN and SYDVKM. CDR3 length: 14 amino acids. CDR3 residues: CASRQGGWKSEAFF. The CDR3 DNA sequence: TGTGCCAGCAGACAAGGAGGATGGAAATCTGAAGCTTTCTTT.

There are a few counts of this clonotype. The gene calls are TRBV7-2 and TRBJ2-7, with unresolved D. The CDR3 sequence is 12 residues long. CDR1 is SGHTA, CDR2 FQGNSA, per germline. V shed 7 bases and J shed 2 bases, with 9 bases lying between them. CDR3 nucleotide sequence: TGTGCCAGCATCATATGGACCTACGAGCAGTACTTC. Translating gives CASIIWTYEQYF.

The rearrangement uses TRBV29-1 and TRBJ1-1; the D is unclear. Trimming removed 7 bases at V and 0 bases at J, with 15 bases between. The germline CDR1 and CDR2 sequences are SQVTM and ANQGSEA. This CDR3 contains 14 residues. This CDR3 reads CSGLGLGMNTEAFF. CDR3 DNA: TGCAGCGGATTGGGATTAGGAATGAACACTGAAGCTTTCTTT.

The sample holds many counts of this clonotype. This chain connects TRBV12-3 or TRBV12-4 to TRBJ2-7, with TRBD1 matching 7 bases. This CDR3 has 14 residues. The trim removed 7 bases at V and 4 bases at J, leaving 10 bases unmatched. CDR3 amino acids: CASTDRVADYEQYF. The CDR3 DNA reads as TGTGCCAGCACCGACAGGGTGGCTGATTACGAGCAGTACTTC.

The J gene is TRBJ2-2, the V gene TRBV6-5; 10 nucleotides align to TRBD2. The CDR3 length is 15 residues. V was pared by 5 bases and J by 2 bases, with 2 bases of the junction left unmatched. Germline CDR1 reads MNHEY; CDR2 reads SVGAGI. The CDR3 sequence: CASSTSGTNTGELFF. DNA of the CDR3: TGTGCCAGCAGTACTAGCGGGACCAACACCGGGGAGCTGTTTTTT.

This clonotype was seen only once. The rearrangement joins TRBV20-1 to TRBJ2-7; no clear D. V gave up 0 bases and J gave up 0 bases, with 15 bases separating them. CDR1 and CDR2 (germline): DFQATT, SNEGSKA (reference sequence). The CDR3 length is 16 residues. The CDR3 nucleotides are TGCAGTGCTAGAGATGTCAGGACCCTAAGCTCCTACGAGCAGTACTTC. It specifies CSARDVRTLSSYEQYF.

This clonotype was recorded a few times. The DNA for the CDR3 is TGTGCCAGCAGCCGGCCGGGTGACACCCTACGTACAGATACGCAGTATTTT. Amino acids: CASSRPGDTLRTDTQYF. The chain links TRBV12-3 or TRBV12-4 to TRBJ2-3; no clear D gene. V was clipped by 6 bases and J by 3 bases, with 22 bases between them. CDR3 length: 17 residues.

This clonotype was detected a few times. The V and J genes are TRBV10-3 and TRBJ1-2; 8 bases fit TRBD1. V trimming: 4 bases; J trimming: 4 bases; junction bases outside the gene matches: 11. The CDR3 is made up of 16 amino acids. Germline-derived CDR1 and CDR2 are ENHRY and SYGVKD. CDR3: CAISGDRKGRAYGYTF. The CDR3 DNA reads as TGTGCCATCAGTGGGGACAGGAAGGGACGGGCCTATGGCTACACCTTC.

The J gene is TRBJ1-2, the V gene TRBV29-1; TRBD1 aligns across 7 bases. J lost 0 bases, V lost 6 bases, and 4 bases had no gene match. This CDR3 has 13 amino acids. Germline CDR1 and CDR2: SQVTM and ANQGSEA. The CDR3 here is CSVGQATNYGYTF. The CDR3 bases are TGCAGCGTCGGACAGGCCACTAACTATGGCTACACCTTC.